This T cell receptor beta chain originates from a study of cytomegalovirus exposure and HLA in healthy donors. Unmatched junction bases numbered 6, after V lost 6 bases and J lost 4 bases. Germline CDR1 LNHDA, CDR2 SQIVND (reference sequence). This CDR3 has 14 amino acids. The PCR had 60 Vbeta and 13 Jbeta primers. This table comes from immunoSEQ multiplex PCR, and its TCRdb copy is limited to in-frame clones, with some not included. The sample has 100,000 to 150,000 clones. Material for sequencing was PBMCs. This clonotype originated in a man in his forties in good health and CMV-seronegative. This chain joins TRBV19 and TRBJ1-3; 7 nucleotides agree with TRBD1. The CDR3 DNA reads TGTGCCAGTAGGAACCGGGACAGAGGAAACACCATATATTTT. Amino acids: CASRNRDRGNTIYF.